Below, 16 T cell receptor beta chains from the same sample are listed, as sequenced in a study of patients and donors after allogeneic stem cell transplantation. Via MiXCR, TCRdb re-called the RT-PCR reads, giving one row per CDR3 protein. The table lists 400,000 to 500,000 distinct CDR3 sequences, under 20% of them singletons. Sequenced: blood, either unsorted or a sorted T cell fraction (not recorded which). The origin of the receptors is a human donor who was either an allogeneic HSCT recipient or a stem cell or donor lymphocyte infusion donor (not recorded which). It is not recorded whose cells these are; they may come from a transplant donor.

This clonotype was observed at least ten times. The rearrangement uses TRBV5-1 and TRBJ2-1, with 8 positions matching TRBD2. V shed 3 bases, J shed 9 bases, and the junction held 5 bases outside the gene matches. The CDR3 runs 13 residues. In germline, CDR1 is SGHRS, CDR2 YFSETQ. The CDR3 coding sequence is TGCGCCAGCAGCTGGAGCGGGAGACTTGAGCAGTTCTTC. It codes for CASSWSGRLEQFF.

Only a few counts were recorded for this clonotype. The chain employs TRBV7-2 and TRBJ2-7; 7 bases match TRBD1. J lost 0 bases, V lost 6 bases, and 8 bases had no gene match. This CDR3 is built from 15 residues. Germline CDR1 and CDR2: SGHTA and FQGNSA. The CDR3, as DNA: TGTGCCAGCAGGTACGGGGACAGCAGCTCCTACGAGCAGTACTTC. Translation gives CASRYGDSSSYEQYF.

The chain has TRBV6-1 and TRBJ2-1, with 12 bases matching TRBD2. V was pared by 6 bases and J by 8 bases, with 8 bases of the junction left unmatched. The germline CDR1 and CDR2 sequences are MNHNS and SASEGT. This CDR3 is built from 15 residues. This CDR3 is CASSSGLAGRDEQFF. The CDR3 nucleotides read TGTGCCAGCAGCTCGGGACTAGCGGGCCGGGATGAGCAGTTCTTC.

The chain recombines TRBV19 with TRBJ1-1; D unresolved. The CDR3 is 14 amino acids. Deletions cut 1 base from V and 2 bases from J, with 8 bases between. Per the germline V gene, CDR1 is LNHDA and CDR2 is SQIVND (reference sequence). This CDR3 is CASSIGWANTEAFF. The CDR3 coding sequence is TGTGCCAGTAGTATAGGATGGGCTAACACTGAAGCTTTCTTT. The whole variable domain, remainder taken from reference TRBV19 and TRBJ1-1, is DGGITQSPKYLFRKEGQNVTLSCEQNLNHDAMYWYRQDPGQGLRLIYYSQIVNDFQKGDIAEGYSVSREKKESFPLTVTSAQKNPTAFYLCASSIGWANTEAFFGQGTRLTVV.

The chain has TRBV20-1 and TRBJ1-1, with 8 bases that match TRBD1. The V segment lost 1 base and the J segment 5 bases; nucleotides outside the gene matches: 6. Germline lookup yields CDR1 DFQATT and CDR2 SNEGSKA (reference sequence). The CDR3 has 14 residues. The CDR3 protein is CSARVLTGGTEAFF. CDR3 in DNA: TGCAGTGCTAGAGTTCTCACAGGGGGGACTGAAGCTTTCTTT.

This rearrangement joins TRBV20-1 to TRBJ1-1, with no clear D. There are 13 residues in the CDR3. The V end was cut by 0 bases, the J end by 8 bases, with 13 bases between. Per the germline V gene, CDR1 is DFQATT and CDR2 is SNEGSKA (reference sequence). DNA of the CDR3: TGCAGTGCTAGAGATCGGCGAATAGGGGAAGCTTTCTTT. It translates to CSARDRRIGEAFF.

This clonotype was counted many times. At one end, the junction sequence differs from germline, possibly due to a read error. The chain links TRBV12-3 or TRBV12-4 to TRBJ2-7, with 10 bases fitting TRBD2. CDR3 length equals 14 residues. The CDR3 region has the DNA TGTGCCAGCAGTCTAGCGGGGGCCTCCTACGAGCAGTACTTC. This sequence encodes CASSLAGASYEQYF.

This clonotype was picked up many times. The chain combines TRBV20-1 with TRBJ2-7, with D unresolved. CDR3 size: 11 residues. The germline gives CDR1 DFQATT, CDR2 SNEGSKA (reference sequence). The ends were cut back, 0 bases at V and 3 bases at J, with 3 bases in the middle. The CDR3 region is CSARENYEQYF. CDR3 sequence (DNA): TGCAGTGCTAGAGAGAACTACGAGCAGTACTTC.

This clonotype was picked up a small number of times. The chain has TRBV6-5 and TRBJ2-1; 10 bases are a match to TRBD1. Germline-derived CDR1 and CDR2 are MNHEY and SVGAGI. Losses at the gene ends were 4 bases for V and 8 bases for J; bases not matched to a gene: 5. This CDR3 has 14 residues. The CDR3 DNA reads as TGTGCCAGCAGTTTAGGACAGGGGGTTGATGAGCAGTTCTTC. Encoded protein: CASSLGQGVDEQFF.

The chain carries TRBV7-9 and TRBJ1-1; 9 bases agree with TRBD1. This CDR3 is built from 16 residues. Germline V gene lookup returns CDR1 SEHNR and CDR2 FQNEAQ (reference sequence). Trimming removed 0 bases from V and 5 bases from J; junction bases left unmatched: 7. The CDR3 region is CASSLAPGQGGTEAFF. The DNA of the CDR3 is TGTGCCAGCAGCTTAGCGCCGGGACAGGGAGGGACTGAAGCTTTCTTT.

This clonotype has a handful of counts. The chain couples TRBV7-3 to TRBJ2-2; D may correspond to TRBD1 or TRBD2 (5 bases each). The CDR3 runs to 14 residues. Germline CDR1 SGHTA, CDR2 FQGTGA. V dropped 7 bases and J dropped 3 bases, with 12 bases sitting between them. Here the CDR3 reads CASTRDGYTGELFF. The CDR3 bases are TGTGCCAGCACCCGGGACGGGTACACCGGGGAGCTGTTTTTT.

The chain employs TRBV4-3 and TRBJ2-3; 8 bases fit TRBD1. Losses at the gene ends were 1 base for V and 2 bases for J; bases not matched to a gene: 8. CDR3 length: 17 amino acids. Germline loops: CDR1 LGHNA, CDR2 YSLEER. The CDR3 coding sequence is TGCGCCAGCAGCCAAGTCGGGACTCAGGGGGCCACAGATACGCAGTATTTT. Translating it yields CASSQVGTQGATDTQYF.

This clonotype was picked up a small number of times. CDR3 nucleotides: TGTGCCACCAGTGCCACAGGGGGTCCTGGGGAGCAGTACTTC. Translating gives CATSATGGPGEQYF. The genes are TRBV24-1 and TRBJ2-7; 8 bases map to TRBD1. The CDR3 contains 14 residues. The germline CDR1 and CDR2 sequences are KGHDR and SFDVKD. J lost 7 bases, V lost 5 bases, and 9 bases had no gene match.

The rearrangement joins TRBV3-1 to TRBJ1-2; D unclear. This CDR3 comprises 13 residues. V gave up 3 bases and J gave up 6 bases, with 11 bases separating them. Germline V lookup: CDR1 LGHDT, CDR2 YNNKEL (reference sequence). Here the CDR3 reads CASSHFSGDGYTF. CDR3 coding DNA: TGTGCCAGCAGCCACTTCTCCGGGGATGGCTACACCTTC.

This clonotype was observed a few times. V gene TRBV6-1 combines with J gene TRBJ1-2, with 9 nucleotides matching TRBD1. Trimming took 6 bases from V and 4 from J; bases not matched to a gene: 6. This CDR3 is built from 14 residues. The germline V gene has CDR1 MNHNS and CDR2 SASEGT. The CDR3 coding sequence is TGTGCCAGCAGCACGGGACAGGGAGGCTATGGCTACACCTTC. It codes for CASSTGQGGYGYTF.

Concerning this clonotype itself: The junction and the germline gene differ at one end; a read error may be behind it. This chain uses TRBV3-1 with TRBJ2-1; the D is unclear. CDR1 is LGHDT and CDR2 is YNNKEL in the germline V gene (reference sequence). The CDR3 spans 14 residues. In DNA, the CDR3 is TGTGCCAGCAGCCCCGGCAAGCTCCTAATGAGTAAGGTCTTC. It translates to CASSPGKLLMSKVF.